Below, one T cell receptor (beta chain) is given with its context. Its matching antigen is unknown. The data belong to a study of cytomegalovirus exposure and HLA in healthy donors. The CDR3 loop spans 13 amino acids. Germline lookup yields CDR1 SGHAT and CDR2 FQNNGV. V lost 5 bases, J lost 7 bases, and 15 bases lay in between. Study-wide points: A few chains linked to CMV were shown in vitro to be specific for CMV antigens. Most observed TCR sequences were rare, whereas some public TCRs were detected in many donors. Cytomegalovirus status, reportedly, was diagnosed with high specificity and sensitivity by the classifier.

The protocol was immunoSEQ multiplex PCR, while the TCRdb copy is restricted to in-frame clones and leaves out a portion. The sample has a few hundred thousand clones, around 89% seen once. Sequencing was carried out using PBMCs. The J gene is TRBJ2-7, the V gene TRBV11-2; a possible D gene is TRBD2 (5 bases). The receptor was derived from a young woman in good health and CMV-seronegative. The CDR3 region has the DNA TGTGCCAGCAGCAGCGTTGAGGGAAGAGAGCAGTACTTC. This sequence encodes CASSSVEGREQYF.